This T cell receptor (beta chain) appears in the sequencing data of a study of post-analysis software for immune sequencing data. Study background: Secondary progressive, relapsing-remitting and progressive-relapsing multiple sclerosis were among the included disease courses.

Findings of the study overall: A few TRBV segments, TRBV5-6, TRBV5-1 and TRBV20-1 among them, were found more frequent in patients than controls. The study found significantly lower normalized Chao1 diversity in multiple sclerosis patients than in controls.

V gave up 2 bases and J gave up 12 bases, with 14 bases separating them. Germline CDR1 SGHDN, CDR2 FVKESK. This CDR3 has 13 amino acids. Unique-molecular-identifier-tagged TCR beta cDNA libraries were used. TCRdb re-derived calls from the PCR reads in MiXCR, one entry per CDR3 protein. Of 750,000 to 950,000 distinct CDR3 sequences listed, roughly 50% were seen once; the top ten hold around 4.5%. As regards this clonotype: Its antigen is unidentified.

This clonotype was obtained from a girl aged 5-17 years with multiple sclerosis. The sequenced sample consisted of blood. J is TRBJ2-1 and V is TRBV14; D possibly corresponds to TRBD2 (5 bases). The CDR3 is CASSQYRGAGQFF. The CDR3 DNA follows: TGTGCCAGCAGCCAATACCGGGGAGCAGGGCAGTTCTTC.